The 20 T cell receptor beta chains given below trace back to one sample, sequenced in a study of T cells in Graves' hyperthyroidism and ophthalmopathy. Researchers took RNA transcripts and amplified the TCR beta CDR3 regions from them. Primed by the HTBI set, a first-round RT-PCR was run on the TCR CDR3. TCRdb itself ran the multiplex PCR reads through MiXCR, one entry per CDR3 protein. The sample shows about 600,000 distinct CDR3 sequences, approximately 15% of them seen only once. Sequenced sample: blood. These receptors originate from a woman in her forties with Graves' ophthalmopathy.

This clonotype was recorded at least ten times. This rearrangement joins TRBV2 to TRBJ1-5; D is unclear. V was cut by 6 bases and J by 2 bases, with 5 bases left in between. This CDR3 region has 12 residues. Per germline, CDR1 SNHLY and CDR2 FYNNEI. The CDR3 sequence is CASRTGNQPQHF. The CDR3 nucleotides read TGTGCCAGCAGGACTGGCAATCAGCCCCAGCATTTT.

Many counts were recorded for this clonotype. This chain links TRBV2 with TRBJ1-2, with D possibly being TRBD1 (6 bases). This CDR3 is 17 amino acids long. Trimming removed 3 bases at V and 5 bases at J, with 22 bases between. Germline CDR1 and CDR2: SNHLY and FYNNEI. CDR3: CASSDNRRGSSPYGYTF. CDR3 DNA sequence: TGTGCCAGCAGTGATAACCGCAGGGGATCTTCCCCGTATGGCTACACCTTC.

This clonotype was detected many times. The chain combines TRBV11-2 with TRBJ2-2; tentatively, D is TRBD2 (6 bases). There are 16 residues in the CDR3. Germline V lookup: CDR1 SGHAT, CDR2 FQNNGV. V gave up 1 base and J gave up 4 bases, with 13 bases separating them. DNA for the CDR3: TGTGCCAGCAGCTTAGGGAGGGAGCTAATCACCGGGGAGCTGTTTTTT. It translates to CASSLGRELITGELFF.

Only a few counts were recorded for this clonotype. The chain has TRBV4-1 and TRBJ2-7, with D perhaps TRBD2 (5 bases). CDR3 length: 16 residues. V dropped 5 bases and J dropped 0 bases, with 17 bases sitting between them. The germline CDR1 and CDR2 sequences are MGHRA and YSYEKL. The CDR3 coding sequence is TGCGCCAGCAGCTATCAAGCGGAGCTCAACTCCTACGAGCAGTACTTC. As protein: CASSYQAELNSYEQYF.

This clonotype showed up many times. The chain combines TRBV18 with TRBJ2-7; D possibly matches TRBD1 or TRBD2 (5 bases each). Trimming removed 3 bases at V and 6 bases at J, with 15 bases between. The CDR3 is 14 amino acids. Germline V gene sequence: CDR1 KGHSH, CDR2 LQKENI. The DNA of the CDR3 is TGTGCCAGCTCACCTCGGGACGGACTCGGCGAGCAGTACTTC. Translation gives CASSPRDGLGEQYF. The complete variable domain, with remaining parts taken from reference TRBV18 and TRBJ2-7, reads NAGVMQNPRHLVRRRGQEARLRCSPMKGHSHVYWYRQLPEEGLKFMVYLQKENIIDESGMPKERFSAEFPKEGPSILRIQQVVRGDSAAYFCASSPRDGLGEQYFGPGTRLTVT.

In this sample, this clonotype turned up many times. The chain combines TRBV30 with TRBJ2-7; TRBD2 aligns across 9 bases. The germline CDR1 and CDR2 sequences are GTSNPN and SVGIG (reference sequence). V trimming: 7 bases; J trimming: 4 bases; junction bases outside the gene matches: 8. The CDR3 is 13 residues long. CDR3 bases: TGTGCCTCACGTAGCGGGAGCAAATACGAGCAGTACTTC. It specifies CASRSGSKYEQYF.

CDR3 sequence (DNA): TGCGCCAGCAGCCTAACCCCTAGGACAGGGCTTTCACCCCTCCACTTT. Residues: CASSLTPRTGLSPLHF. This rearrangement joins TRBV4-1 to TRBJ1-6; 8 positions agree with TRBD1. Trimming at V came to 4 bases and at J to 9 bases, leaving 11 bases not matched to a gene. The CDR3 extends over 16 amino acids. Germline V lookup: CDR1 MGHRA, CDR2 YSYEKL.

This clonotype was detected ten times or more. The chain combines TRBV5-1 with TRBJ1-5, with 9 bases that match TRBD1. This CDR3 is 15 amino acids long. The germline V gene has CDR1 SGHRS and CDR2 YFSETQ. V gave up 4 bases and J gave up 5 bases; unmatched junction bases: 7. The CDR3, as DNA: TGCGCCAGCAGCGCCTCGGGACAGGGTTATCAGCCCCAGCATTTT. Residues: CASSASGQGYQPQHF.

This clonotype was found a few times. The chain recombines TRBV4-2 with TRBJ2-7, with TRBD2 matching over 9 bases. The length of the CDR3 is 15 residues. The germline V gene encodes CDR1 LGHNA and CDR2 YNFKEQ. The V segment lost 4 bases and the J segment 5 bases; nucleotides outside the gene matches: 9. DNA for the CDR3: TGTGCCAGCAGCCTACATAGCGGGAGTAGGAACGAGCAGTACTTC. Amino acid sequence: CASSLHSGSRNEQYF.

This clonotype was seen only a few times. This rearrangement joins TRBV5-1 to TRBJ2-3; D unresolved. The CDR3 sequence is 12 residues long. The V end was cut by 4 bases, the J end by 3 bases, with 6 bases between. The germline V gene has CDR1 SGHRS and CDR2 YFSETQ. CDR3: CASSIETDTQYF. In DNA, the CDR3 is TGCGCCAGCAGCATAGAAACAGATACGCAGTATTTT.

This clonotype was detected ten times or more. This rearrangement joins TRBV3-1 to TRBJ1-2; D remains unclear. The CDR3 consists of 14 residues. V shed 0 bases and J shed 5 bases, with 10 bases lying between them. Per germline, CDR1 LGHDT and CDR2 YNNKEL (reference sequence). CDR3 coding DNA: TGTGCCAGCAGCCAAGATGTGACCGTATATGGCTACACCTTC. Its protein is CASSQDVTVYGYTF.

About this clonotype: At one end the junction does not follow the germline gene, possibly because of a read error. V usage is TRBV18 and J usage is TRBJ2-2; tentative D call: TRBD1 (6 bases). Germline assignment: CDR1 KGHSH and CDR2 LQKENI. This CDR3 spans 14 amino acids. The CDR3 loop reads CASSCGQNAGELFF. Here the CDR3 DNA reads TGTGCCAGCTCCTGCGGACAGAACGCCGGGGAGCTGTTTTTT. The full variable domain, its missing parts supplied by reference TRBV18 and TRBJ2-2, is NAGVMQNPRHLVRRRGQEARLRCSPMKGHSHVYWYRQLPEEGLKFMVYLQKENIIDESGMPKERFSAEFPKEGPSILRIQQVVRGDSAAYFCASSCGQNAGELFFGEGSRLTVL.

This chain connects TRBV7-2 to TRBJ2-7; TRBD1 matches at 10 bases. With 5 bases clipped from V and 1 base from J, the junction kept 14 bases outside the gene matches. The CDR3 runs to 18 residues. Looked up from germline, CDR1 is SGHTA and CDR2 is FQGNSA. The DNA for the CDR3 is TGTGCCAGCAGCCCGGCCGGGTACGGGACAGGGGAATCCTACGAGCAGTACTTC. It is translated as CASSPAGYGTGESYEQYF.

This clonotype was counted a few times. This chain links TRBV7-9 with TRBJ2-3; TRBD2 matches 12 bases. Germline V gene sequence: CDR1 SEHNR, CDR2 FQNEAQ (reference sequence). With 5 bases clipped from V and 5 bases from J, the junction kept 11 bases outside the gene matches. The CDR3 loop spans 17 amino acids. The CDR3 reads CASSGRLAGDLRDTQYF. The DNA for the CDR3 is TGTGCCAGCAGCGGCCGACTAGCGGGAGATCTAAGAGATACGCAGTATTTT.

This clonotype was counted ten times or more. The gene calls are TRBV2 and TRBJ2-5, with 7 positions matching TRBD1. V trimming: 6 bases; J trimming: 2 bases; junction bases outside the gene matches: 9. Germline loops: CDR1 SNHLY, CDR2 FYNNEI. The CDR3 is 15 amino acids. The CDR3 is CASSAFPGQQETQYF. CDR3 DNA sequence: TGTGCCAGCAGCGCGTTTCCGGGACAGCAAGAGACCCAGTACTTC. Full variable domain (rest looked up from reference TRBV2 and TRBJ2-5): EPEVTQTPSHQVTQMGQEVILRCVPISNHLYFYWYRQILGQKVEFLVSFYNNEISEKSEIFDDQFSVERPDGSNFTLKIRSTKLEDSAMYFCASSAFPGQQETQYFGPGTRLLVL.

As for this clonotype: Sequence at one end of the junction differs from germline and may be a read error. The genes are TRBV6-2 or TRBV6-3 and TRBJ2-7, with no clear D. The CDR3 extends over 15 amino acids. Germline CDR1 MNHEY, CDR2 SVGEGT. The CDR3 bases are TGTGCCAGTAGTTTGAAGGCGGTCAGCTCCTACGAGCAGTACTTC. The encoded protein is CASSLKAVSSYEQYF.

There are many counts of this clonotype. This chain joins TRBV20-1 and TRBJ2-1; 7 bases agree with TRBD1. Germline values: CDR1 DFQATT, CDR2 SNEGSKA (reference sequence). The V segment lost 0 bases and the J segment 4 bases; nucleotides outside the gene matches: 6. The CDR3 totals 15 residues. The CDR3: CSARDRDRLYNEQFF. As DNA, the CDR3 is TGCAGTGCTAGAGACCGGGACAGACTATACAATGAGCAGTTCTTC.

This clonotype was detected only a few times. V usage is TRBV12-3 or TRBV12-4 and J usage is TRBJ2-5; D is ambiguous. The V gene lost 6 bases and the J gene lost 0 bases, with 11 bases spanning the gap. This CDR3 spans 14 amino acids. The CDR3 here is CASSGRAYQETQYF. The DNA of the CDR3 is TGTGCCAGCAGCGGACGGGCGTACCAAGAGACCCAGTACTTC.

This clonotype was counted a few times. J is TRBJ1-2 and V is TRBV4-1; D is perhaps TRBD1 (5 bases). CDR3 length: 16 residues. Germline CDR1 MGHRA, CDR2 YSYEKL. V lost 0 bases to trimming and J lost 5 bases, with 16 bases between them. The CDR3 DNA is TGCGCCAGCAGCCAAGAAAACGGCTTGGACATATATGGCTACACCTTC. Amino acid sequence: CASSQENGLDIYGYTF.

The chain links TRBV7-2 to TRBJ1-1; D remains unclear. The germline V gene encodes CDR1 SGHTA and CDR2 FQGNSA. The CDR3 has 13 residues. The V end lost 7 bases, the J end lost 0 bases, and 9 bases lay between the germline ends. The CDR3 here is CASTAVMNTEAFF. DNA for the CDR3: TGTGCCAGCACCGCAGTCATGAACACTGAAGCTTTCTTT.